These 32 T cell receptor beta chains were all obtained from the same sample, sequenced in a study of cytomegalovirus exposure and HLA in healthy donors (dated by TCRdb to about 2017). To prepare the library, the immunoSEQ multiplex PCR assay was applied. The multiplex PCR relied on a mix of 60 forward primers for TCR Vbeta segments and 13 reverse primers for TCR Jbeta segments. TCRdb's version of the immuneACCESS table is confined to in-frame rearrangements and falls short of the full clone set. An unresolved V gene accounts for under half of the shortfall where checked; the remainder is of unknown origin. The sample yields some 180,000 clones; 81% were counted once. The top ten clones comprise about 3.4% of the sample. The source material was PBMCs. These receptors were collected from a man aged 35 to 55 in good health and CMV-seropositive.

V and J are TRBV7-3 and TRBJ2-5; possibly TRBD1 for D (5 bases). V lost 1 base and J 4 bases, leaving 10 bases between the germline ends. Germline CDR1 SGHTA, CDR2 FQGTGA. The CDR3 loop spans 14 amino acids. The CDR3 coding sequence is TGTGCCAGCAGCTTAAATGGGGCGGTAGAGACCCAGTACTTC. Translation gives CASSLNGAVETQYF.

The rearrangement links TRBV15 to TRBJ2-3, with 9 bases that match TRBD2. Germline CDR1 is LNHNV and CDR2 is YYDKDF (reference sequence). Losses at the gene ends were 5 bases for V and 0 bases for J; bases not matched to a gene: 3. This CDR3 has 15 amino acids. CDR3: CATSGTSGSTDTQYF. For the CDR3, the DNA is TGTGCCACCAGCGGAACTAGCGGGAGCACAGATACGCAGTATTTT.

The V gene is TRBV7-9, the J gene TRBJ2-2; possibly TRBD1 for D (6 bases). The V gene's germline CDR1 is SEHNR and CDR2 FQNEAQ (reference sequence). V was trimmed by 5 bases and J by 6 bases, leaving 25 bases between them. The CDR3 has 18 amino acids. CDR3 bases: TGTGCCAGCAGCCGCAGGGACCCGGGTATACAGGGCCCCGGGGAGCTGTTTTTT. Residues: CASSRRDPGIQGPGELFF. The whole variable domain, remainder taken from reference TRBV7-9 and TRBJ2-2, is DTGVSQNPRHKITKRGQNVTFRCDPISEHNRLYWYRQTLGQGPEFLTYFQNEAQLEKSRLLSDRFSAERPKGSFSTLEIQRTEQGDSAMYLCASSRRDPGIQGPGELFFGEGSRLTVL.

The chain uses TRBV7-3 and TRBJ2-5; D not resolved. TRBJ2-7 explains the end of the DNA better; the J call may be wrong. CDR1 and CDR2 (germline): SGHTA, FQGTGA. The CDR3 is made up of 10 amino acids. CDR3 loop: CASFHYEQYF. The CDR3 DNA is TGTGCCAGCTTTCACTACGAGCAGTACTTC.

The chain is built from TRBV6-5 and TRBJ1-4; D is possibly TRBD1 (5 bases). Trimming stripped 9 bases from V and 4 bases from J, with 15 bases between. This CDR3 contains 14 residues. Germline V gene data show CDR1 as MNHEY and CDR2 as SVGAGI. The CDR3 sequence is CASGAGFSNEKLFF. The CDR3 DNA reads as TGTGCCAGTGGGGCGGGGTTTAGTAATGAAAAACTGTTTTTT.

This chain connects TRBV5-6 to TRBJ2-1; TRBD2 agrees at 9 bases. Germline V lookup: CDR1 SGHDT, CDR2 YYEEEE. The junction had 13 bases not matched to a gene; V was cut back by 5 bases and J by 10 bases. CDR3 length equals 15 residues. This CDR3 is CASSRGLAGPREQFF. The CDR3 DNA reads as TGTGCCAGCAGTCGGGGGCTAGCGGGGCCCAGGGAGCAGTTCTTC.

This clone was recorded once. The chain joins TRBV10-3 to TRBJ2-2; tentative D call: TRBD2 (5 bases). The germline V and J ends were trimmed by 7 bases and 7 bases, with 13 bases remaining between them. CDR1 is ENHRY, CDR2 SYGVKD, per germline. This CDR3 spans 13 amino acids. CDR3 amino acids: CAITDSGGGELFF. CDR3 DNA sequence: TGTGCCATCACCGATAGTGGAGGCGGGGAGCTGTTTTTT.

The DNA for the CDR3 is TGTGCCAGCAGTTCGCGACAGGGAGTATCCTACAATGAGCAGTTCTTC. Protein product: CASSSRQGVSYNEQFF. The V gene is TRBV27, the J gene TRBJ2-1; 7 bases agree with TRBD1. The germline CDR1 and CDR2 sequences are MNHEY and SMNVEV (reference sequence). Germline trimming cut 4 bases from V and 1 base from J; bases unmatched to any gene: 7. The CDR3 consists of 16 residues.

This chain connects TRBV19 to TRBJ2-2; D is undetermined. V was cut by 3 bases and J by 3 bases, with 8 bases left in between. This CDR3 spans 14 amino acids. From germline, CDR1 is LNHDA and CDR2 SQIVND (reference sequence). The CDR3 DNA reads as TGTGCCAGTAGTATCGAGACTTACACCGGGGAGCTGTTTTTT. Its translation is CASSIETYTGELFF. Full variable domain (rest looked up from reference TRBV19 and TRBJ2-2): DGGITQSPKYLFRKEGQNVTLSCEQNLNHDAMYWYRQDPGQGLRLIYYSQIVNDFQKGDIAEGYSVSREKKESFPLTVTSAQKNPTAFYLCASSIETYTGELFFGEGSRLTVL.

This clone was detected only once. The rearrangement links TRBV27 to TRBJ1-2, with a possible D match to TRBD1 (6 bases). Germline CDR1 reads MNHEY; CDR2 reads SMNVEV (reference sequence). The CDR3 length is 12 residues. Trimming pared 3 bases from V and 8 bases from J, leaving 10 bases between. CDR3 sequence (DNA): TGTGCCAGCAGTTTGACAGGACGGGGCTACACCTTC. Amino acids: CASSLTGRGYTF.

The V gene is TRBV5-1, the J gene TRBJ1-4, with D tentatively TRBD1 (6 bases). The CDR3 loop spans 15 amino acids. V lost 4 bases to trimming and J lost 5 bases, with 15 bases between them. The germline CDR1 and CDR2 sequences are SGHRS and YFSETQ. DNA for the CDR3: TGCGCCAGCAGCGACCCGACAGGAGTAAATGAAAAACTGTTTTTT. Translated: CASSDPTGVNEKLFF.

This clone has a handful of counts. This chain connects TRBV15 to TRBJ1-4; possible D gene TRBD1, 5 bases. The CDR3 is 15 amino acids. V was pared by 5 bases and J by 6 bases, with 16 bases between. CDR1 and CDR2 from the germline V gene are LNHNV and YYDKDF (reference sequence). For the CDR3, the DNA is TGTGCCACCAGCCGCGTGGCGGGGGTCGATGAAAAACTGTTTTTT. Its translation is CATSRVAGVDEKLFF.

V and J are TRBV6-4 and TRBJ2-1; 7 positions match TRBD2. The CDR3 has 15 residues. J lost 4 bases, V lost 0 bases, and 3 bases had no gene match. Germline-derived CDR1 and CDR2 are MRHNA and SNTAGT. The chain's CDR3 is CASSDSISGYNEQFF. The CDR3, as DNA: TGTGCCAGCAGTGACTCGATTAGCGGGTACAATGAGCAGTTCTTC.

The chain uses TRBV2 and TRBJ1-5, with TRBD1 matching over 7 bases. The CDR3 consists of 19 residues. Trimming at V came to 2 bases and at J to 0 bases, leaving 13 bases not matched to a gene. Germline V gene lookup returns CDR1 SNHLY and CDR2 FYNNEI. This CDR3 is CASSELPGDSTHSNQPQHF. Written as DNA, the CDR3 is TGTGCCAGCAGTGAACTCCCGGGGGACAGTACCCATAGCAATCAGCCCCAGCATTTT.

This sequence joins TRBV6-5 and TRBJ1-4; D remains ambiguous. CDR3 length: 11 amino acids. Trimming took 2 bases from V and 10 from J, leaving 5 bases between them. Germline CDR1 is MNHEY and CDR2 is SVGAGI. DNA of the CDR3: TGTGCCAGCAGTTACGCAGGAAAACTGTTTTTT. Encoded protein: CASSYAGKLFF.

The chain is built from TRBV4-1 and TRBJ2-5, with TRBD1 as a possible D gene (5 bases). Germline V gives CDR1 MGHRA, CDR2 YSYEKL. The germline V and J ends were trimmed by 2 bases and 1 base, with 14 bases remaining between them. The CDR3 loop spans 16 amino acids. The CDR3 DNA sequence: TGCGCCAGCAGCCAACTAATGGGGCTCGTCCAAGAGACCCAGTACTTC. Protein: CASSQLMGLVQETQYF.

The chain recombines TRBV29-1 with TRBJ1-2; tentative D call: TRBD1 (5 bases). From germline, CDR1 is SQVTM and CDR2 ANQGSEA. The CDR3 is made up of 13 amino acids. CDR3 residues: CSDGTQGNYGYTF. The CDR3 DNA follows: TGCAGTGACGGGACTCAAGGCAACTATGGCTACACCTTC.

The CDR3 DNA is TGCAGTGCTCCTCTCGGGGGAGGTCAGTACTTC. Translated: CSAPLGGGQYF. The chain is built from TRBV20-1 and TRBJ2-7; possibly TRBD2 for D (6 bases). The CDR3 sequence is 11 residues long. The V end was cut by 5 bases, the J end by 10 bases, with 15 bases between. CDR1 and CDR2 (germline): DFQATT, SNEGSKA (reference sequence).

The chain employs TRBV28 and TRBJ1-1; unclear D gene. CDR1 and CDR2 (germline): MDHEN, SYDVKM. Trimming took 4 bases from V and 5 from J, leaving 8 bases between them. This CDR3 comprises 12 residues. CDR3 protein: CASSSTTTEAFF. DNA of the CDR3: TGTGCCAGCAGTTCAACGACAACTGAAGCTTTCTTT.

With regard to this clone: Other DNA sequences from this sample encode an identical CDR3 as well. The rearrangement links TRBV5-6 to TRBJ2-1; 7 nucleotides agree with TRBD2. The CDR3 consists of 12 residues. The J segment lost 9 bases and the V segment lost 4 bases, leaving 4 bases of the junction unmatched. The germline gives CDR1 SGHDT, CDR2 YYEEEE. CDR3 amino acids: CASSRTRGEQFF. CDR3 in DNA: TGTGCCAGCAGCCGGACTAGGGGTGAGCAGTTCTTC.

In DNA, the CDR3 is TGTGCCAGCAGTTGGGACAGGAACACCGGGGAGCTGTTTTTT. This codes for CASSWDRNTGELFF. The rearrangement links TRBV6-5 to TRBJ2-2, with 7 bases fitting TRBD1. There are 14 residues in the CDR3. With V trimmed by 4 bases and J by 1 base, 0 bases remained unmatched. Looked up from germline, CDR1 is MNHEY and CDR2 is SVGAGI.

The V call is TRBV4-3, the J call TRBJ1-1, with D maybe TRBD1 (5 bases). Trimming took 1 base from V and 1 from J, leaving 13 bases between them. CDR1 is LGHNA, CDR2 YSLEER, per germline. The CDR3 consists of 16 residues. CDR3: CASSQVPRQKNTEAFF. CDR3 in DNA: TGCGCCAGCAGCCAAGTCCCCCGACAGAAGAACACTGAAGCTTTCTTT.

The V gene is TRBV6-5, the J gene TRBJ2-5; TRBD2 matches at 15 bases. The end of the DNA fits TRBJ2-7 better, so the J call may be wrong. CDR1 is MNHEY and CDR2 is SVGAGI in the germline V gene. The CDR3 consists of 16 residues. DNA of the CDR3: TGTGCCAGCAGTTCCGGGACTAGCGGGGGGAGCCGCGAGCAGTACTTC. Translating gives CASSSGTSGGSREQYF.

V and J are TRBV28 and TRBJ2-7; 7 bases map to TRBD2. J lost 3 bases, V lost 5 bases, and 1 base had no gene match. The CDR3 is 12 amino acids. Germline values: CDR1 MDHEN, CDR2 SYDVKM. CDR3 region: CASSQRGYEQYF. The CDR3, as DNA: TGTGCCAGCAGTCAGCGGGGCTACGAGCAGTACTTC.

The V gene is TRBV29-1, the J gene TRBJ2-3; TRBD2 matches 8 bases. V trimming: 7 bases; J trimming: 4 bases; junction bases outside the gene matches: 7. The CDR3 spans 13 residues. Germline V gene lookup returns CDR1 SQVTM and CDR2 ANQGSEA. In DNA, the CDR3 is TGCAGCGGAGGACTAGCCAACGCAGATACGCAGTATTTT. Its protein is CSGGLANADTQYF.

This clone came up once. The chain recombines TRBV11-2 with TRBJ2-1; TRBD2 matches 7 bases. Losses at the gene ends were 0 bases for V and 3 bases for J; bases not matched to a gene: 5. Per the germline V gene, CDR1 is SGHAT and CDR2 is FQNNGV. The CDR3 is made up of 16 amino acids. The CDR3 bases are TGTGCCAGCAGCTTAGATCCTAGCGGCGACTACAATGAGCAGTTCTTC. Its protein product is CASSLDPSGDYNEQFF.

V usage is TRBV6-4 and J usage is TRBJ2-1, with D possibly being TRBD2 (6 bases). Germline V gene sequence: CDR1 MRHNA, CDR2 SNTAGT. The CDR3 runs to 14 residues. The V end was cut by 6 bases, the J end by 6 bases, with 15 bases between. The CDR3 nucleotides are TGTGCCAGCAGAAGCCACGGCGGGACCAATGAGCAGTTCTTC. The encoded protein is CASRSHGGTNEQFF.

This clone was recorded once. The chain combines TRBV19 with TRBJ2-1; 9 positions agree with TRBD1. Germline values: CDR1 LNHDA, CDR2 SQIVND (reference sequence). This CDR3 has 17 amino acids. V gave up 7 bases and J gave up 0 bases; unmatched junction bases: 10. The CDR3 DNA follows: TGTGCCAGTATGGGACAGGGTTTAGTCAGCTCCTACAATGAGCAGTTCTTC. It yields the protein CASMGQGLVSSYNEQFF.

The chain links TRBV4-1 to TRBJ2-2, with D tentatively TRBD2 (5 bases). The CDR3 has 16 residues. CDR1 MGHRA and CDR2 YSYEKL come from the germline V gene. V was shortened by 1 base and J by 3 bases, with 12 bases between the two germline ends. CDR3 region: CASSQVRPGDTGELFF. CDR3 nucleotides: TGCGCCAGCAGCCAAGTGCGGCCCGGGGACACCGGGGAGCTGTTTTTT.

V gene TRBV4-1 combines with J gene TRBJ1-3; no clear D. The CDR3 length is 17 residues. From germline, CDR1 is MGHRA and CDR2 YSYEKL. Trimming pared 1 base from V and 3 bases from J, leaving 16 bases between. This CDR3 is CASSQVTAKSGGNTIYF. The CDR3 DNA is TGCGCCAGCAGCCAAGTAACAGCCAAAAGTGGTGGAAACACCATATATTTT.

J is TRBJ2-7 and V is TRBV27, with a tentative D call TRBD1 (6 bases). The germline V gene encodes CDR1 MNHEY and CDR2 SMNVEV (reference sequence). This CDR3 region has 16 residues. V was shortened by 8 bases and J by 2 bases, with 22 bases between the two germline ends. CDR3 nucleotide sequence: TGTGCCAGCGGTACTTACCGGGACACTCGTACCTACGAGCAGTACTTC. Translating gives CASGTYRDTRTYEQYF.

The V gene is TRBV6-5, the J gene TRBJ2-1; 12 bases are a match to TRBD2. Germline lookup yields CDR1 MNHEY and CDR2 SVGAGI. Trimming removed 8 bases from V and 4 bases from J; junction bases left unmatched: 3. The length of the CDR3 is 14 residues. The CDR3 nucleotides are TGTGCCAGCGGTGGACTAGCGGGATACAATGAGCAGTTCTTC. Protein product: CASGGLAGYNEQFF.